The source of this T cell receptor (beta chain) is a study of cytomegalovirus exposure and HLA in healthy donors. For the study at large: The 100 to 150 validation repertoires and the approximately 700 first-cohort repertoires shared a platform, a later analysis reported. Study-wide findings and caveats: According to the study, around 160 TCR beta chains were cytomegalovirus-associated. The tendency of first-cohort TCR clusters to co-occur in the 110 or so validation repertoires emerged from a later analysis.

Comment on this clone: Its antigen is currently unknown.

Clones were sequenced by immunoSEQ multiplex PCR, and TCRdb holds only the in-frame ones, with some missing. This sample yields 100,000 to 150,000 clones, of which 90% to 97% are seen a single time; approximately 1.5% belongs to the top ten. Per germline, CDR1 GTSNPN and CDR2 SVGIG (reference sequence). The CDR3 is 16 residues long. With V trimmed by 2 bases and J by 4 bases, 8 bases remained unmatched. The sequenced sample consisted of PBMCs. The TCR sequence derives from a young man in good health and CMV-seronegative. The chain carries TRBV30 and TRBJ1-4, with 9 bases lining up with TRBD1. In nucleotides, the CDR3 is TGTGCCTGGAGTCATGGGACAGGGAGAGATAATGAAAAACTGTTTTTT. Residues: CAWSHGTGRDNEKLFF.